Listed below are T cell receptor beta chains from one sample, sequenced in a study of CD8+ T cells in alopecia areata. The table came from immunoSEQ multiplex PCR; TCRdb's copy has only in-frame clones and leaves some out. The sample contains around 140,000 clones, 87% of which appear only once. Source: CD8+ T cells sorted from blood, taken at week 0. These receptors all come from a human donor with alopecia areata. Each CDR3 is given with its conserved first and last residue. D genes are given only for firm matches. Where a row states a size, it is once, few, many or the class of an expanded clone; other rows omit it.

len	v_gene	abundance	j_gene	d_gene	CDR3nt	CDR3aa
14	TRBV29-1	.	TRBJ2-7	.	TGCAGCGTTGAGGGTCTGGACGGCAAACACGAGCAGTACTTC	CSVEGLDGKHEQYF
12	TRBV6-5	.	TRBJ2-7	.	TGTGCCAGCAGTTACTTGGGACGTGAGCAGTACTTC	CASSYLGREQYF
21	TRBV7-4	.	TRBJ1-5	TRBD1	TGTGCCAGCAGCCGGATTGAGGGGGACTTCACGGGACAGGGGGCCGGACAGCCCCAGCATTTT	CASSRIEGDFTGQGAGQPQHF
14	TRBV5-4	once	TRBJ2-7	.	TGTGCCAGCAGCTTAGGAGAACAACCCTACGAGCAGTACTTC	CASSLGEQPYEQYF
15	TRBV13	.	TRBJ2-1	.	TGTGCCAGCAGCTTCACAGGGAGTGGTGACAATGAGCAGTTCTTC	CASSFTGSGDNEQFF
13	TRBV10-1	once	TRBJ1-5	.	TGCGCCAGCAAAGGGCCCTCCCGACAGCCCCAGCATTTT	CASKGPSRQPQHF
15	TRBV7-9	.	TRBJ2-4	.	TGTGCCAGCAGCGGGGTTGAGGAGGCCAAAAACATTCAGTACTTC	CASSGVEEAKNIQYF
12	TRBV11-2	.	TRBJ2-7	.	TGTGCCAGCAGCTTAGGCAACTACGAGCAGTACTTC	CASSLGNYEQYF
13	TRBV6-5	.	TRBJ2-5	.	TGTGCCAGCAGTGTTAGGCCCCAAGAGACCCAGTACTTC	CASSVRPQETQYF
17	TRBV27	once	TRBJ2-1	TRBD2	TGTGCCAGCAGTCCATACCTTGGACTAGCGGGAGGCAATGAGCAGTTCTTC	CASSPYLGLAGGNEQFF
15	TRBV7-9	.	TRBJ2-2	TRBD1	TGTGCCAGCAGCCACCAGGGGGCTGGAACCGGGGAGCTGTTTTTT	CASSHQGAGTGELFF
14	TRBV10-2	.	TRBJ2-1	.	TGCGCCAGCAGTGCTGGATCCTCCGGGAATGAGCAGTTCTTC	CASSAGSSGNEQFF
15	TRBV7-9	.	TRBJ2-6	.	TGTGCCAGCAGCCATGACAGCTCTGGGGCCAACGTCCTGACTTTC	CASSHDSSGANVLTF
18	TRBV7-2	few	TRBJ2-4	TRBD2	TGTGCCAGCATCCGACTAGCGGGAGTTTGGGGAGCCAAAAACATTCAGTACTTC	CASIRLAGVWGAKNIQYF
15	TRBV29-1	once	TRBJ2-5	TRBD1	TGCAGCGTTCTATATTGGGACAGGGGTAGAGAGACCCAGTACTTC	CSVLYWDRGRETQYF
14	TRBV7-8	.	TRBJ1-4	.	TGTGCCAGCAGCCCGTGGACGGAACGCGAAAAACTGTTTTTT	CASSPWTEREKLFF
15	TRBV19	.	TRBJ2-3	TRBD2	TGTGCCAGTAGTATAGGAGGACTAGACCCAGATACGCAGTATTTT	CASSIGGLDPDTQYF
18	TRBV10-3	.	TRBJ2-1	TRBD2	TGTGCCATCAGTGAGCCCCTAGCGGGAGTAAAAACCTACAATGAGCAGTTCTTC	CAISEPLAGVKTYNEQFF
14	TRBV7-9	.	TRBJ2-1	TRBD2	TGTGCCAGCAGCTTCGTCGGGACTACTAATGAGCAGTTCTTC	CASSFVGTTNEQFF
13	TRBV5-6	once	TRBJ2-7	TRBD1	TGTGCCAGCAGCTCCGGGACAGGGTGGGAGCAGTACTTC	CASSSGTGWEQYF
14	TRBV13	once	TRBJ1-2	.	TGTGCCAGCAGCCAGCGTGTCAGGGTGGATGGCTACACCTTC	CASSQRVRVDGYTF
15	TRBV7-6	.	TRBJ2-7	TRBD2	TGTGCCAGCAGCCCCTTTTTGAGCGGGGCCTACGAGCAGTACTTC	CASSPFLSGAYEQYF
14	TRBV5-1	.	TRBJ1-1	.	TGCGCCAGCAGCTTCGACATCGAGAACACTGAAGCTTTCTTT	CASSFDIENTEAFF
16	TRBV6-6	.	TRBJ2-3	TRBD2	TGTGCCAGCAGTTCCTCTAGCGGGGGGGCCGCAGATACGCAGTATTTT	CASSSSSGGAADTQYF
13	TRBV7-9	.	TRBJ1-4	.	TGTGCCAGCAGCTTAACGACAAACGAAAAACTGTTTTTT	CASSLTTNEKLFF
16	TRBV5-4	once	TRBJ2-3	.	TGTGCCAGCAGCGAGGGTGTGGTCAGGGAAACAGATACGCAGTATTTT	CASSEGVVRETDTQYF
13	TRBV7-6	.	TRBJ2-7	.	TGTGCCAGCGAGGACGGAGAATCCTACGAGCAGTACTTC	CASEDGESYEQYF
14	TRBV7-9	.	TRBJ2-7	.	TGTGCCAGCAGCTTAGACAGTAGCTCCTACGAGCAGTACTTC	CASSLDSSSYEQYF
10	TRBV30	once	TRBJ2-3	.	TGTGCCCTTATTTCAGATACGCAGTATTTT	CALISDTQYF
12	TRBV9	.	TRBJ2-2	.	TGTGCCAGCAGCCAACTAGGGGGGGAGCTGTTTTTT	CASSQLGGELFF
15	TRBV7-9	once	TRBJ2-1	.	TGTGCCAGCAGCTTAGATGGTAGCTCCTACAATGAGCAGTTCTTC	CASSLDGSSYNEQFF
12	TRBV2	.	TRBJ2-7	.	TGTGCCACAGACAGGGAGGATGGCGAGCAGTACTTC	CATDREDGEQYF
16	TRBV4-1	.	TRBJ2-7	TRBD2	TGCGCCAGCAGCCAAGATAGGGCTAGCGGGATGTACGAGCAGTACTTC	CASSQDRASGMYEQYF
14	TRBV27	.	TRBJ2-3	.	TGTGCCAGCAGCCCCTACAGGGTCACAGATACGCAGTATTTT	CASSPYRVTDTQYF
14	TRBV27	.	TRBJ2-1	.	TGTGCCAGCAGTTTATCGGGACGGTACAATGAGCAGTTCTTC	CASSLSGRYNEQFF
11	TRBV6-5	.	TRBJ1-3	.	TGTGCCAGCCGTTCTGGAAACACCATATATTTT	CASRSGNTIYF
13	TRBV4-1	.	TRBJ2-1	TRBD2	TGCGCCAGCAGCCAAGATATAGCGGGTGAGCAGTTCTTC	CASSQDIAGEQFF
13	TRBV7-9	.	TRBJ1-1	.	TGTGCCAGCAGCCCACCCGGTTCGACTGAAGCTTTCTTT	CASSPPGSTEAFF
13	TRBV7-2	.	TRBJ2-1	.	TGTGCCAGCAGCTTGAACAGGATAAATGAGCAGTTCTTC	CASSLNRINEQFF
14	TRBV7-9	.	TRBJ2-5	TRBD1	TGTGCCAGCAGTCCAACTGACAGGGCGGAGACCCAGTACTTC	CASSPTDRAETQYF
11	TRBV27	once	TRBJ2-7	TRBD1	TGTGCCAGCAGCGCCAGGGGGGAGCAGTACTTC	CASSARGEQYF
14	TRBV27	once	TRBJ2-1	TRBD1	TGTGCCAGCAGTTTACAGGGGGCCTACAATGAGCAGTTCTTC	CASSLQGAYNEQFF
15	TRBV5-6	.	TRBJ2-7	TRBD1	TGTGCCAGCACCATCGAGGGGACAGGCTACTACGAGCAGTACTTC	CASTIEGTGYYEQYF
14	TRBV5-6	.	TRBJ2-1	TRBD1	TGTGCCAGCAGCTCATCACAGGGGTACAATGAGCAGTTCTTC	CASSSSQGYNEQFF
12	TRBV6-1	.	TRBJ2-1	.	TGTGCCAGCAGCCTCCAGGGCAATGAGCAGTTCTTC	CASSLQGNEQFF